This is a list of T cell receptor beta chains from one sample in a study of blood T cells in healthy people across ages. TCRdb analysed the 5' RACE reads with MiXCR anew, one entry per CDR3 protein. Of about 1.4 million distinct CDR3 sequences listed, roughly 59% are singletons. Source material: blood. Receptors were obtained from a young man in good health. CDR3s include the opening cysteine and the closing phenylalanine or tryptophan. A D gene is named only where the DNA matches it firmly. The size of a clone is reported for some rows only, either as once, few or many, or as a class for expanded clones.

clone_size	d_call	j_call	v_call	cdr3_nt	cdr3_aa
NA	NA	TRBJ2-3	TRBV29-1	TGCAGCGTCCAAACTTCTAGCGTAAGCACAGATACGCAGTATTTT	CSVQTSSVSTDTQYF
NA	TRBD1	TRBJ2-3	TRBV5-1	TGTGCCAGCAGTCTTAGGGACAGTAGCACAGATACGCAGTATTTT	CASSLRDSSTDTQYF
NA	TRBD2	TRBJ2-3	TRBV27	TGTGCCAGCAGTTGGACTAGCGGGGCGATAGATACGCAGTATTTT	CASSWTSGAIDTQYF
NA	NA	TRBJ2-5	TRBV5-6	TGTGCCAGCAGCTCTATGACCGGAAGGGGAGAGACCCAGTACTTC	CASSSMTGRGETQYF
NA	NA	TRBJ2-2	TRBV12-3/TRBV12-4	TGTGCCAGCAGTTTAGTGACCGGGGTTAACACCGGGGAGCTGTTTTTT	CASSLVTGVNTGELFF
NA	NA	TRBJ2-3	TRBV6-5	TGTGCCTGCAAGGCCCCACGCAGGGGCACAGATACGCAGTATTTT	CACKAPRRGTDTQYF
NA	NA	TRBJ2-1	TRBV24-1	TGTGCCACCAGTGAATCCCGAGCGGCCAGCTCCTACAATGAGCAGTTCTTC	CATSESRAASSYNEQFF
NA	NA	TRBJ1-1	TRBV5-1	TGCGCCAGCAGCGTCCCAGGGTTAGGAGACACTGAAGCTTTCTTT	CASSVPGLGDTEAFF
few	TRBD2	TRBJ2-1	TRBV5-1	TGCGCCAGCGCGGGAGGTCTGTTCAATGAGCAGTTCTTC	CASAGGLFNEQFF
NA	TRBD1	TRBJ2-6	TRBV6-1	TGTGCCAGCCGGACAGGGGGGAGCTCTGGGGCCAACGTCCTGACTTTC	CASRTGGSSGANVLTF
few	NA	TRBJ2-3	TRBV6-6	TGTGCCACCCAGTTTGGGGGAGCGGGCACAGATACGCAGTATTTT	CATQFGGAGTDTQYF
NA	TRBD1	TRBJ1-2	TRBV27	TGTGCCAGCAGTTCCGGGACAGGGTTAGGCTATGGCTACACCTTC	CASSSGTGLGYGYTF
NA	NA	TRBJ2-5	TRBV2	TGTGCCAGCAAGGGGACAAAAGAGACCCAGTACTTC	CASKGTKETQYF
few	NA	TRBJ2-3	TRBV6-1	TGTGCCAGCAGGGACAGCGCCTCAGGCACAGATACGCAGTATTTT	CASRDSASGTDTQYF
NA	NA	TRBJ2-4	TRBV29-1	TGCAGCGTGGGGGGGCTTTCGGGACTTAGGGACATTCAGTACTTC	CSVGGLSGLRDIQYF
NA	TRBD2	TRBJ2-7	TRBV2	TGTGCCAGCAGTACTGGACTAGCGGTCTGCGAGCAGTACTTC	CASSTGLAVCEQYF
NA	NA	TRBJ2-7	TRBV5-1	TGCGCCAGCAGCTTGGGACCCGCCTACAATGCCTACGAGCAGTACTTC	CASSLGPAYNAYEQYF
NA	NA	TRBJ2-2	TRBV11-2	TGTGCCAGCAGCTTAGTCCACAGGGGAGGCACCGGGGAGCTGTTTTTT	CASSLVHRGGTGELFF
NA	NA	TRBJ2-3	TRBV24-1	TGTGCCACCAGTGATTTGTTGCCAGACCCAGATACGCAGTATTTT	CATSDLLPDPDTQYF
few	NA	TRBJ2-4	TRBV25-1	TGTGCCAGCAGTGAATATAGGGACGCCAAAAACATTCAGTACTTC	CASSEYRDAKNIQYF
NA	NA	TRBJ2-5	TRBV6-2/TRBV6-3	TGCGCCAGCAGCCACCCCGGGCACTCGCAAGAGACCCAGTACTTC	CASSHPGHSQETQYF
NA	NA	TRBJ2-1	TRBV5-1	TGCGCCAGCAGCGTTATACAGGGACCTGAGCAGTTCTTC	CASSVIQGPEQFF
NA	NA	TRBJ2-7	TRBV29-1	TGCAGCGTTGAATTGGCTGGAACCTACGGGCAGTACTTC	CSVELAGTYGQYF
NA	NA	TRBJ2-1	TRBV11-3	TGTGCCAGCAGCTGCCCAAGGTGCAATGAGCAGTTCTTC	CASSCPRCNEQFF
NA	TRBD1	TRBJ2-7	TRBV11-2	TGTGCCAGCAGCTCCTCAGGTGGACAGGGTACCCACGAGCAGTACTTC	CASSSSGGQGTHEQYF
NA	NA	TRBJ2-7	TRBV18	TGTGCCAGCTCACCACCTTTAGGGAACAATGAGCAGTACTTC	CASSPPLGNNEQYF
NA	NA	TRBJ2-2	TRBV6-2/TRBV6-3	TGTGCCAGCAGGGATATCGGGGAGCTGTTTTTT	CASRDIGELFF
NA	TRBD2	TRBJ2-1	TRBV24-1	TGTGCCACCACTGGGAAACACAGACTAGCGGGTCTTAATGAGCAGTTCTTC	CATTGKHRLAGLNEQFF
NA	TRBD2	TRBJ2-7	TRBV27	TGTGCCAGCAGTTTTAGCGGGGGGGGCCGCTACGAGCAGTACTTC	CASSFSGGGRYEQYF
NA	TRBD1	TRBJ2-3	TRBV2	TGTGCCACCACGGGACAGGGAACAGATACGCAGTATTTT	CATTGQGTDTQYF
NA	NA	TRBJ2-5	TRBV3-1	TGTGCCAGCAGCCAAGAGTTCGGGGAGACCCAGTACTTC	CASSQEFGETQYF
NA	TRBD2	TRBJ2-7	TRBV2	TGTGCCAGCGGACTAGCGGGAGCAGAAGAGCAGTACTTC	CASGLAGAEEQYF
NA	TRBD2	TRBJ2-5	TRBV20-1	TGCAGTGCTAGAGAAACGGGACTAGCATCTTTTAAAGGGACCCAGTACTTC	CSARETGLASFKGTQYF
NA	NA	TRBJ2-3	TRBV12-3/TRBV12-4	TGTGCCAGCAGTTTCGACTACACAGATACGCAGTATTTT	CASSFDYTDTQYF
NA	NA	TRBJ1-1	TRBV29-1	TGCAGCGTCACGGTATCCATGAACACTGAAGCTTTCTTT	CSVTVSMNTEAFF
few	NA	TRBJ2-1	TRBV20-1	TGCAGTGCTCCGCGGGCGGAGCACTACAATGAGCAGTTCTTC	CSAPRAEHYNEQFF
few	NA	TRBJ2-7	TRBV10-3	TGTGCCATCAGTGAGGTGGCCTACGAGCAGTACTTC	CAISEVAYEQYF
few	TRBD1	TRBJ2-3	TRBV20-1	TGCAGTGCTAACCCGGGACAGTCCACAGATACGCAGTATTTT	CSANPGQSTDTQYF
once	NA	TRBJ1-1	TRBV6-5	TGTGCCAGCAGTCAGACAGTTGGAGAAGCTTTCTTT	CASSQTVGEAFF
NA	TRBD1	TRBJ2-7	TRBV20-1	TGCAGTGCGATTAGACAGGGGGTATACGAGCAGTACTTC	CSAIRQGVYEQYF
few	TRBD1	TRBJ2-4	TRBV5-1	TGCGCCAGCAGCCCGGCAGGACAGGGGAACATTCAGTACTTC	CASSPAGQGNIQYF
NA	NA	TRBJ2-2	TRBV7-2	TGTGCCAGCAGCTTAAAGAGTTTAGGGAACACCGGGGAGCTGTTTTTT	CASSLKSLGNTGELFF
few	NA	TRBJ2-3	TRBV5-1	TGCGCCAGCAGTAGGGACTTTGTCACAGATACGCAGTATTTT	CASSRDFVTDTQYF
NA	NA	TRBJ2-1	TRBV4-1	TGCGCCAGCAGCCAATTAGGCAGGGTAAAGAGCTCCTACAATAAGCAGTTCTTC	CASSQLGRVKSSYNKQFF